This TCR beta chain is drawn from a study of cytomegalovirus exposure and HLA in healthy donors. General study points: The study designated 150 or so TCR beta chains cytomegalovirus-associated.

As concerns this clone: Its target is unknown.

The protocol was immunoSEQ multiplex PCR, while the TCRdb copy is restricted to in-frame clones and leaves out a portion. The sample consists of 100,000 to 150,000 clones, approximately 89% of them appearing once. The CDR3 sequence is 13 residues long. V lost 6 bases, J lost 4 bases, and 13 bases lay in between. The germline V gene encodes CDR1 SQVTM and CDR2 ANQGSEA. The receptor was derived from a woman aged 18-30 years in good health and CMV-seronegative. Sequencing was done on a sample of PBMCs. The chain recombines TRBV29-1 with TRBJ1-5, with D uncertain. The CDR3: CSVLEVLNQPQHF. In DNA, the CDR3 is TGCAGCGTCCTTGAGGTCCTTAATCAGCCCCAGCATTTT.